This passage covers 4 T cell receptor beta chains from one sample sequenced in a study of T cells after yellow fever vaccination (dated 2019 in TCRdb). Libraries were prepared through 5' RACE. The sequencer listed for this sample is Illumina NovaSeq 6000. The raw public reads went through TCRdb reprocessing: fastp at Q25, MiXCR clone calling, in-frame beta chains kept. Rows are combined by CDR3 protein, so each entry shows the most common genes and DNA. A total of some 350,000 distinct CDR3 sequences appear in this sample, approximately 3.9% of them only once. The ten top clones hold 20% to 25% of the sample. The label giving this sample's treatment or condition can be read as: live attenuated yellow fever vaccine strain. The source material was PBMCs, sampled 5 days after the yellow fever booster vaccination. All receptors come from a man aged 18 to 35 who received the YFV17D yellow fever vaccine.

There are many counts of this clonotype. CDR3 region: CASSLADGGYTF. The CDR3 bases are TGTGCCAGCAGCTTAGCGGATGGTGGCTACACCTTC. The V gene is TRBV7-9, the J gene TRBJ1-2; D remains unclear. Trimming pared 0 bases from V and 7 bases from J, leaving 6 bases between. There are 12 residues in the CDR3. Germline loops: CDR1 SEHNR, CDR2 FQNEAQ (reference sequence).

The chain carries TRBV5-1 and TRBJ1-6; 10 bases match TRBD1. The CDR3 runs 15 residues. From germline, CDR1 is SGHRS and CDR2 YFSETQ. Trimming removed 4 bases from V and 6 bases from J; junction bases left unmatched: 4. The CDR3 loop reads CASSIGTGVNSPLHF. The CDR3 nucleotides read TGCGCCAGCAGCATAGGGACAGGGGTTAATTCACCCCTCCACTTT.

This clonotype appeared a few times. The chain combines TRBV5-1 with TRBJ2-3; maybe TRBD2 (7 bases). The CDR3 is 14 residues long. With 5 bases removed from V and 4 bases from J, the gap between germline ends came to 14 bases. Germline V gives CDR1 SGHRS, CDR2 YFSETQ. The CDR3 DNA is TGCGCCAGCAGTACAGGGACTACCGCAGATACGCAGTATTTT. Its translation: CASSTGTTADTQYF.

This clonotype was recorded a few times. The gene calls are TRBV5-1 and TRBJ2-2; D gene uncertain. CDR3 length equals 14 residues. Trimming shortened V by 0 bases and J by 1 base, and 4 bases separated the two germline ends. Germline-derived CDR1 and CDR2 are SGHRS and YFSETQ. The CDR3 nucleotides read TGCGCCAGCAGCTTGGCTCGGAACACCGGGGAGCTGTTTTTT. Its protein product is CASSLARNTGELFF.